The 29 T cell receptor beta chains presented below share a single source sample, sequenced in a study of CXCR3-negative and CXCR3-positive naive CD8 T cells. Whole-study findings and limits: CXCR3-positive naive cells had TRB CDR3s that were more hydrophobic than CXCR3-negative naive cells had.

5' RACE that incorporated UMI labels was used to prepare the TRB cDNA libraries. TCRdb re-called the 5' RACE reads and catalogs CDR3 proteins one per entry, DNA excluded. The sample totals approximately 100,000 distinct CDR3 sequences. Their specific antigens are unknown. Sequences were obtained from naive CXCR3+ CD8+ T cells from blood. Subset denoted: CD45RO-CCR7+CD27+CD95- naive CD8+ T cells expressing CXCR3 (TNR3+). The source of these receptors is a human donor in good health. Some clones in this sample may be carry-over from other donors' samples.

This chain connects TRBV12-3 or TRBV12-4 to TRBJ2-5; TCRdb selects TRBD1, and the lack of DNA leaves this call unchecked. The CDR3 runs to 14 residues. This CDR3 is CASTPDRYQETQYF.

The genes are TRBV9 and TRBJ2-3; TCRdb returns TRBD2, unconfirmable since there is no DNA. Germline V gene data show CDR1 as SGDLS and CDR2 as YYNGEE. This CDR3 is built from 14 residues. CDR3 residues: CASSVASGGDTQYF.

The CDR3 spells CASSISLAGQETQYF. The chain recombines TRBV7-6 with TRBJ2-5; the TCRdb call, TRBD2, lacks DNA for checking. The CDR3 length is 15 residues. Germline assignment: CDR1 SGHVS and CDR2 FNYEAQ.

The chain combines TRBV7-9 with TRBJ2-1; without DNA, the TCRdb call of TRBD1 cannot be checked. Germline CDR1 and CDR2: SEHNR and FQNEAQ (reference sequence). The CDR3 consists of 15 residues. The CDR3 sequence: CASSLAVVGGSEQFF.

This chain links TRBV11-2 with TRBJ2-7; there is no DNA to check the TCRdb D call of TRBD1. The V gene's germline CDR1 is SGHAT and CDR2 FQNNGV. The CDR3 covers 15 residues. The CDR3 reads CASSYSGGSLDEQYF.

The V and J genes are TRBV5-1 and TRBJ2-7. CDR1 is SGHRS and CDR2 is YFSETQ in the germline V gene. The CDR3 contains 13 residues. The CDR3 is CASSLIGAYEQYF.

The rearrangement uses TRBV7-9 and TRBJ2-1; there is no DNA to check the TCRdb D call of TRBD1. The CDR3 length is 16 residues. Per germline, CDR1 SEHNR and CDR2 FQNEAQ (reference sequence). The CDR3 region is CASSSRGPTASNEQFF.

V and J are TRBV7-6 and TRBJ2-5; TCRdb returns TRBD1, unconfirmable since there is no DNA. The CDR3 spans 13 residues. Germline-derived CDR1 and CDR2 are SGHVS and FNYEAQ. The CDR3 loop is CASSSPGQETQYF.

The chain is built from TRBV27 and TRBJ2-7; TCRdb names TRBD1, which stays unverified in the absence of DNA. Germline V gene data show CDR1 as MNHEY and CDR2 as SMNVEV (reference sequence). The CDR3 runs to 16 residues. The CDR3 loop reads CASSSPYRGELNEQYF.

The rearrangement uses TRBV7-6 and TRBJ2-5; TCRdb names TRBD1, which stays unverified in the absence of DNA. Germline CDR1 is SGHVS and CDR2 is FNYEAQ. The CDR3 covers 14 residues. CDR3 loop: CASSLWGEQETQYF.

The chain carries TRBV25-1 and TRBJ2-7; no DNA is available, so the TRBD1 call from TCRdb remains unchecked. Germline values: CDR1 MGHDK, CDR2 SYGVNS. The CDR3 covers 12 residues. CDR3: CASSEFRGEQYF.

The chain combines TRBV24-1 with TRBJ2-7; there is no DNA to check the TCRdb D call of TRBD1. The CDR3 loop spans 14 amino acids. Germline V gene lookup returns CDR1 KGHDR and CDR2 SFDVKD. CDR3 amino acids: CATSDQDRAYEQYF.

The chain carries TRBV12-3 or TRBV12-4 and TRBJ1-5; without DNA, the TCRdb call of TRBD1 cannot be checked. There are 15 residues in the CDR3. The CDR3 region is CASSLGQVSNQPQHF.

The chain links TRBV29-1 to TRBJ1-2; TCRdb names TRBD1, which stays unverified in the absence of DNA. The CDR3 has 12 residues. Germline CDR1 is SQVTM and CDR2 is ANQGSEA. The CDR3 sequence: CSVVSSSYGYTF.

CDR3 residues: CASSFGDSPNSPLHF. V gene TRBV28 combines with J gene TRBJ1-6. Germline assignment: CDR1 MDHEN and CDR2 SYDVKM. This CDR3 spans 15 amino acids.

The V gene is TRBV11-2, the J gene TRBJ2-3; the D gene TCRdb calls, TRBD1, cannot be checked with no DNA. CDR3 length: 15 residues. CDR1 SGHAT and CDR2 FQNNGV come from the germline V gene. The CDR3 is CASSLVGAGPDTQYF.

This chain joins TRBV28 and TRBJ2-7; with no DNA, the TCRdb D assignment of TRBD1 cannot be verified. This CDR3 region has 16 residues. CDR1 and CDR2 from the germline V gene are MDHEN and SYDVKM. This chain's CDR3 is CASSLTWGESSYEQYF.

The genes are TRBV4-2 and TRBJ1-2. Germline-derived CDR1 and CDR2 are LGHNA and YNFKEQ. CDR3 length: 13 residues. This chain's CDR3 is CASSQEYGQGHTF.

The rearrangement links TRBV6-5 to TRBJ2-2. CDR1 and CDR2 (germline): MNHEY, SVGAGI. The length of the CDR3 is 13 residues. The chain's CDR3 is CASSYGRTGELFF.

This rearrangement joins TRBV12-3 or TRBV12-4 to TRBJ2-1. This CDR3 spans 16 amino acids. The CDR3 protein is CASSLYGFREYNEQFF.

CDR3 amino acids: CASSLVYSSNYEQYF. The chain is built from TRBV11-2 and TRBJ2-7; TCRdb's D call of TRBD2 is untestable without DNA. This CDR3 comprises 15 residues. From germline, CDR1 is SGHAT and CDR2 FQNNGV.

V gene TRBV18 combines with J gene TRBJ2-7; the TCRdb D gene call, TRBD1, has no DNA to confirm it. Germline loops: CDR1 KGHSH, CDR2 LQKENI. This CDR3 is built from 16 residues. CDR3 region: CASSPSGGRGTYEQYF. Drawing the rest from reference TRBV18 and TRBJ2-7, the complete variable domain is NAGVMQNPRHLVRRRGQEARLRCSPMKGHSHVYWYRQLPEEGLKFMVYLQKENIIDESGMPKERFSAEFPKEGPSILRIQQVVRGDSAAYFCASSPSGGRGTYEQYFGPGTRLTVT.

The chain employs TRBV5-1 and TRBJ2-7; with no DNA, the TCRdb D assignment of TRBD1 cannot be verified. The CDR3 is 14 residues long. CDR1 and CDR2 (germline): SGHRS, YFSETQ. CDR3 amino acids: CASSLVTGFYEQYF.

The V call is TRBV11-2, the J call TRBJ2-2. This CDR3 has 15 residues. Germline CDR1 is SGHAT and CDR2 is FQNNGV. The CDR3 reads CASSLSRTVTGELFF.

The chain has TRBV28 and TRBJ2-1; absent DNA, TCRdb's TRBD2 call cannot be checked. Germline V CDR1 and CDR2: MDHEN, SYDVKM. The CDR3 extends over 16 amino acids. The CDR3 protein is CASSTFRDSTYNEQFF.

The genes are TRBV2 and TRBJ2-1; TCRdb's D gene call, TRBD1, goes unchecked for lack of DNA. This CDR3 is built from 16 residues. Germline loops: CDR1 SNHLY, CDR2 FYNNEI. CDR3 in amino acids: CASSNSKGTGRDEQFF.

CDR3 residues: CASSPTLGSPLHF. This chain joins TRBV12-3 or TRBV12-4 and TRBJ1-6. The CDR3 runs to 13 residues.

This sequence joins TRBV7-8 and TRBJ2-7. This CDR3 is 14 amino acids long. Germline V gene sequence: CDR1 SGHVS, CDR2 FQNEAQ. The CDR3 loop is CASSLKGDSYEQYF.

V usage is TRBV4-2 and J usage is TRBJ1-2; TCRdb picks TRBD1, but there is no DNA to check that call. CDR1 is LGHNA, CDR2 YNFKEQ, per germline. The CDR3 has 18 amino acids. This chain's CDR3 is CASSHTGTGGLPNYGYTF.